This TCR beta chain was recorded in a study of cytomegalovirus exposure and HLA in healthy donors. PCR involved 60 Vbeta and 13 Jbeta primers. TCRdb's copy holds only in-frame clones and misses some; the assay was immunoSEQ multiplex PCR. The sample records about 85,000 clones, 80% being singletons. V was trimmed by 3 bases and J by 4 bases, leaving 13 bases between them. The CDR3 runs 14 residues. CDR1 and CDR2 (germline): SGHNT, YYREEE (reference sequence). Specimen: PBMCs. This receptor was identified in a woman between 50 and 59 years old in good health and CMV-seropositive. The J gene is TRBJ1-2, the V gene TRBV5-4; weak D call: TRBD1 (6 bases). The CDR3 nucleotides are TGTGCCAGCAGCTCAATCGACAGGCTCTATGGCTACACCTTC. It yields the protein CASSSIDRLYGYTF.